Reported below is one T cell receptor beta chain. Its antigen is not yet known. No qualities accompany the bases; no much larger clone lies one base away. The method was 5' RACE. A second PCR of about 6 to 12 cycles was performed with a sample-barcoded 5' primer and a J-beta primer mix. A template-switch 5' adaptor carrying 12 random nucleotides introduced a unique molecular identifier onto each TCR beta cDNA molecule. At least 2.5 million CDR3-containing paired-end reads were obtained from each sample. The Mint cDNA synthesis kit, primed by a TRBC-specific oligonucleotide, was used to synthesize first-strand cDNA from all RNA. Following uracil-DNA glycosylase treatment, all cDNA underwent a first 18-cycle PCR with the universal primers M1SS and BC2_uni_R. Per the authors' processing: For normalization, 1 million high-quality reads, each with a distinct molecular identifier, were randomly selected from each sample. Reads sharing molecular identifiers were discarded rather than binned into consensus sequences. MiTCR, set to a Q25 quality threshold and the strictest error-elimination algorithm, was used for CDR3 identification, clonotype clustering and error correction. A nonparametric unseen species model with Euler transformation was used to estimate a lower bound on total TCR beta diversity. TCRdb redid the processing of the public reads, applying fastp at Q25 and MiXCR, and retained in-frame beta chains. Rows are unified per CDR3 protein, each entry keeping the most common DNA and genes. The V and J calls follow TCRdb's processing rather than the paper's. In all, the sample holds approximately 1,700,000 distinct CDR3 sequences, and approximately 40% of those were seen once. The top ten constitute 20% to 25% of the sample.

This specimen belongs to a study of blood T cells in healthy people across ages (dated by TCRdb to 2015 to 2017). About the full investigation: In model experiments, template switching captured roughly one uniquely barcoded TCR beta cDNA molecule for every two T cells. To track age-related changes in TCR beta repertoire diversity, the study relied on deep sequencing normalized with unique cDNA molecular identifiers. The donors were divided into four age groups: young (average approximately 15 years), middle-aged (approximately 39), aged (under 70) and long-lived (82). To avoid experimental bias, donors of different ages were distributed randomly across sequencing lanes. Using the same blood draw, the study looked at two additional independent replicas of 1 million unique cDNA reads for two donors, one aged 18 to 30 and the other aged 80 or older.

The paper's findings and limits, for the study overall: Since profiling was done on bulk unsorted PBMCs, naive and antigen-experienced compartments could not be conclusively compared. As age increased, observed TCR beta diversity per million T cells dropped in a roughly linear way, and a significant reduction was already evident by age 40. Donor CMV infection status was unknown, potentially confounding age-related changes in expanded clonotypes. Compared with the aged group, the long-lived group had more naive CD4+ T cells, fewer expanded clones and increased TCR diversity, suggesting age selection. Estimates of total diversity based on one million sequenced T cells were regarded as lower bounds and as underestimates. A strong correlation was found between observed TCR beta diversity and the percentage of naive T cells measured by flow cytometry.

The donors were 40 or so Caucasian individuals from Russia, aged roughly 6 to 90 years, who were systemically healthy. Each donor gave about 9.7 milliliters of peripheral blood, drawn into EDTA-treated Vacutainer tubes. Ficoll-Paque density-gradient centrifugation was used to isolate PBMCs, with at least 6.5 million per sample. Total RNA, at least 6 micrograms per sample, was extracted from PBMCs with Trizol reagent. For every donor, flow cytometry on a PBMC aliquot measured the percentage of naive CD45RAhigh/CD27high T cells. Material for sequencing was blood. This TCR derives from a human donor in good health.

Here the CDR3 is given as CSAQPLGQGETNEQYF. The DNA reads as follows: TGCAGCGCCCAGCCTCTGGGACAGGGTGAGACCAACGAGCAGTACTTC. The sequence joins TRBV20-1 to TRBJ2-7; 9 junctional bases match TRBD1. CDR3 length: 16 amino acids, cysteine to phenylalanine. Just CDR3 DNA is preserved here, 48 bases in frame from base 1. CDR1 and CDR2, looked up from the germline V gene (reference sequence), are DFQATT and SNEGSKA.